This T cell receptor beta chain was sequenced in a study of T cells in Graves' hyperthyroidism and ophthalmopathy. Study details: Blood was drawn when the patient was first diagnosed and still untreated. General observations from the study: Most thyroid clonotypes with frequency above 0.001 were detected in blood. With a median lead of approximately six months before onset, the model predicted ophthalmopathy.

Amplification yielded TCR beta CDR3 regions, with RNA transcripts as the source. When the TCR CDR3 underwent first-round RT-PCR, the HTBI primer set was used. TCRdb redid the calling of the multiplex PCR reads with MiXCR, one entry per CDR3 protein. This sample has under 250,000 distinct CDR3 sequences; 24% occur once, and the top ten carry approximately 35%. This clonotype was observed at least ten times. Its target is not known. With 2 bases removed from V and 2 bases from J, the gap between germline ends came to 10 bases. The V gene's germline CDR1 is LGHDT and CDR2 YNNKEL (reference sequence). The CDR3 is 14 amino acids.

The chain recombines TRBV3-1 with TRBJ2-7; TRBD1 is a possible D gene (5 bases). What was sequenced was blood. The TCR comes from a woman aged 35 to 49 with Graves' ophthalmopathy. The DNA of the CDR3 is TGTGCCAGCAGCCAATTGCCAGGGCCCTACGAGCAGTACTTC. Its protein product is CASSQLPGPYEQYF.